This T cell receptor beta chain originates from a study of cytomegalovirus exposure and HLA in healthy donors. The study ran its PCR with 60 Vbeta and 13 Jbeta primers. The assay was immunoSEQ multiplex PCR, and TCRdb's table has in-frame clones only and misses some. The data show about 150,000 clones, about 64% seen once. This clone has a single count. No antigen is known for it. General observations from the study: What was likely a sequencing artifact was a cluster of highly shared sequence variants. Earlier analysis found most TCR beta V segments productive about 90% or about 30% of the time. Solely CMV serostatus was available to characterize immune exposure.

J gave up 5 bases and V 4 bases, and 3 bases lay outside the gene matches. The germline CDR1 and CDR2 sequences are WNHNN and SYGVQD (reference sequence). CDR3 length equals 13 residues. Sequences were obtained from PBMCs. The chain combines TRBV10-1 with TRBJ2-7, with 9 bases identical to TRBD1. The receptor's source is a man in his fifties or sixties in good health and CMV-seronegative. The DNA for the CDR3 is TGCGCCAGCAGTGTGGGACAGGGCCACGAGCAGTACTTC. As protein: CASSVGQGHEQYF.